This TCR beta chain originates from a study of T-cell memory formation after mild COVID-19. About the research overall: Across donors, TCR clusters were largely donor specific.

TCRdb fed the 5' RACE reads into MiXCR, producing one record per CDR3 protein. The sample lists roughly 400,000 distinct CDR3 sequences, 15% to 20% occurring once. The CDR3 has 13 residues. V was shortened by 3 bases and J by 4 bases, with 7 bases between the two germline ends. The germline gives CDR1 LNHDA, CDR2 SQIVND (reference sequence). Findings and caveats of the study: Memory from before infection featured some responding clones, which suggests cross-reactive memory joined. For contracting clones, CD4+ ones sat mainly in CM and EM, CD8+ in EMRA.

This clonotype has a handful of counts. Antigen unknown. The receptor's source is a man younger than 30 who had mild COVID-19 (a few samples of this study predate the infection). Cell type and time point are not known. This chain joins TRBV19 and TRBJ1-5; D uncertain. Input material: PBMCs or a T cell subset sorted from them (not recorded which). The CDR3 loop reads CASSILGNQPQHF. As DNA, the CDR3 is TGTGCCAGTAGTATTCTCGGGAATCAGCCCCAGCATTTT.